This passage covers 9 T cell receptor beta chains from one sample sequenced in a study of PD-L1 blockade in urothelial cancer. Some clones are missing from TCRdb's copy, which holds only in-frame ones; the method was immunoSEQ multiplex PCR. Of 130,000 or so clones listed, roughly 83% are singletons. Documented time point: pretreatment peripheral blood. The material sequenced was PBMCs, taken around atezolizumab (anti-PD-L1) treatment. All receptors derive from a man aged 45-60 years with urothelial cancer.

The CDR3 DNA follows: TGTGCCAGCGGGGGACAGTCGAGCTCCTACGAGCAGTACTTC. It is translated as CASGGQSSSYEQYF. The chain combines TRBV6-1 with TRBJ2-7; the match to TRBD1 covers 7 bases. This CDR3 is 14 amino acids long. J was trimmed by 0 bases and V by 8 bases; bases with no gene match: 7. The germline V gene has CDR1 MNHNS and CDR2 SASEGT.

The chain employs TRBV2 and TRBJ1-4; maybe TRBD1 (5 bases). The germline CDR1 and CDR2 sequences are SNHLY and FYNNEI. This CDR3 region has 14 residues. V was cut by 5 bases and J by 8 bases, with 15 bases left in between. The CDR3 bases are TGTGCCAGCAGTAAACGACAGCCTGGAGAAAAACTGTTTTTT. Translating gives CASSKRQPGEKLFF.

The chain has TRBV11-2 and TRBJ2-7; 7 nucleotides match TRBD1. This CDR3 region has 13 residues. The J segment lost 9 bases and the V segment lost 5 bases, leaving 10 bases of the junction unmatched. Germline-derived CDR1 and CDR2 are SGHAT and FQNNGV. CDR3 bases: TGTGCCAGCAGCAGAGACAGGGTGGGTGGGCAGTACTTC. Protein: CASSRDRVGGQYF.

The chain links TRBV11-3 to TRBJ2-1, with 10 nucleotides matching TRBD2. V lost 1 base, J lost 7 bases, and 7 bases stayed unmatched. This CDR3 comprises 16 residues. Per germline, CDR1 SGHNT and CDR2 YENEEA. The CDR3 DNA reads TGTGCCAGCAGCTTAGGGACTAGCGGCCAGAAGAATGAGCAGTTCTTC. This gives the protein CASSLGTSGQKNEQFF. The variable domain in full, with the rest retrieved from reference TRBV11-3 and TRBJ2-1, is EAGVVQSPRYKIIEKKQPVAFWCNPISGHNTLYWYLQNLGQGPELLIRYENEEAVDDSQLPKDRFSAERLKGVDSTLKIQPAELGDSAVYLCASSLGTSGQKNEQFFGPGTRLTVL.

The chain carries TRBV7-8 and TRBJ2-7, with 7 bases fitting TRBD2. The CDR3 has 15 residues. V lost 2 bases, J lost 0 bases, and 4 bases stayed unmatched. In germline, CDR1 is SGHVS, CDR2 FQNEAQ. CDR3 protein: CASSLRTGGSYEQYF. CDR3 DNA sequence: TGTGCCAGCAGCTTACGGACGGGGGGCTCCTACGAGCAGTACTTC.

The CDR3 DNA follows: TGTGCCAGCAGTAGACCGGCCAGGGCTGACTACACCTTC. Residues: CASSRPARADYTF. The chain employs TRBV6-5 and TRBJ1-2; D may be TRBD1 (5 bases). Germline values: CDR1 MNHEY, CDR2 SVGAGI. The CDR3 contains 13 residues. Trimming took off 5 bases at V and 10 bases at J, with 17 bases between the two ends.

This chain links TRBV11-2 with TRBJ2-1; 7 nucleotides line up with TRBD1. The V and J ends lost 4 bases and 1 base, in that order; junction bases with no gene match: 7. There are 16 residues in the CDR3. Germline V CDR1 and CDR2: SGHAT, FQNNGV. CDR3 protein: CASSSDRQLSYNEQFF. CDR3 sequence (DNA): TGTGCCAGCAGCTCGGACAGGCAACTTTCCTACAATGAGCAGTTCTTC.

The CDR3 loop is CASLSPASVLVTDTQYF. CDR3 sequence (DNA): TGTGCCAGCCTCTCGCCGGCTAGCGTTCTTGTCACAGATACGCAGTATTTT. The chain combines TRBV28 with TRBJ2-3, with TRBD2 as a possible D gene (6 bases). The length of the CDR3 is 17 residues. Trimming left V 8 bases short and J 2 bases short, with 23 bases between. The germline gives CDR1 MDHEN, CDR2 SYDVKM.

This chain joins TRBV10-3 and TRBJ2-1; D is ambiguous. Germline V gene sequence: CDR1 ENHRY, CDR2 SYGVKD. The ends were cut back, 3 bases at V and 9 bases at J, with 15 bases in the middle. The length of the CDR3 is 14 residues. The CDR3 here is CAISDGAVAGEQFF. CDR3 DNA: TGTGCCATCAGTGATGGTGCGGTGGCTGGTGAGCAGTTCTTC.